This T cell receptor beta chain derives from a study of blood T cell repertoires in COVID-19. Study as a whole: From the United States, Italy and Spain came samples of acute and convalescent COVID-19.

Original analysis: How many nucleated cells were present was estimated from reference gene primer amplification. Libraries were prepared by immunoSEQ multiplex PCR; TCRdb keeps only in-frame clonotypes and omits some of them. V and J calls and clone size come straight from that table; D and trimming were deduced from the DNA. This sample yields roughly 380,000 clones, of which 89% are seen a single time; approximately 1.5% belongs to the top ten. The CDR3 extends over 16 amino acids. The chain recombines TRBV21-1 with TRBJ1-2. TRBV21-1 is a known pseudogene. The clonotype comes from a middle-aged woman with COVID-19, enrolled during active disease. Sequences were obtained from peripheral blood. The CDR3 is CASSKLWEGTAVGYTF. CDR3 bases: TGTGCCAGCAGCAAATTATGGGAGGGGACCGCTGTTGGCTACACCTTC.